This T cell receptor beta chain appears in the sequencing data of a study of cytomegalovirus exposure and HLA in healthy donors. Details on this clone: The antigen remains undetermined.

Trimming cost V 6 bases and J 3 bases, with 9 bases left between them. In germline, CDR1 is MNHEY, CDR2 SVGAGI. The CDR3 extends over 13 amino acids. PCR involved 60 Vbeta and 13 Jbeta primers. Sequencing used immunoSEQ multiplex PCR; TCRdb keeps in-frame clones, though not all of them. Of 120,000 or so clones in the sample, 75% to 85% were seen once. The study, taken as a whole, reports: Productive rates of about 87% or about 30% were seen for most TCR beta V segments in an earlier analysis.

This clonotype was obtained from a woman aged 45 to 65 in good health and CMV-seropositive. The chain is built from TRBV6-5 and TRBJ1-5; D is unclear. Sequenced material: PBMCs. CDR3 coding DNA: TGTGCCAGCAGCCCAAAATTCAATCAGCCCCAGCATTTT. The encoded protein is CASSPKFNQPQHF.